The clone carrying this T cell receptor (beta chain) was found a few times. Its antigen is still unknown. These data are taken from a study of cytomegalovirus exposure and HLA in healthy donors. Study details: As released early, the data held roughly 85 million unique TCRs from HLA-typed donors. Study conclusions and caveats: At a 0.05 false discovery rate, a later analysis found 18,000 or so TCR beta sequences to be associated with HLA alleles.

The germline gives CDR1 SGHAT, CDR2 FQNNGV. This CDR3 comprises 14 residues. Trimming took 5 bases from V and 7 from J; bases not matched to a gene: 4. Primers: 60 Vbeta forward and 13 Jbeta reverse. The assay was immunoSEQ multiplex PCR, and TCRdb's table has in-frame clones only and misses some. The table lists over 100,000 clones, around 80% of them singletons. The sequenced sample consisted of PBMCs. The chain links TRBV11-2 to TRBJ1-4; 10 nucleotides line up with TRBD1. The receptor was isolated from a woman in her forties in good health and CMV-seronegative. The CDR3 DNA reads as TGTGCCAGCAGCCGGGACAGGGGAAGTGAAAAACTGTTTTTT. Protein product: CASSRDRGSEKLFF.